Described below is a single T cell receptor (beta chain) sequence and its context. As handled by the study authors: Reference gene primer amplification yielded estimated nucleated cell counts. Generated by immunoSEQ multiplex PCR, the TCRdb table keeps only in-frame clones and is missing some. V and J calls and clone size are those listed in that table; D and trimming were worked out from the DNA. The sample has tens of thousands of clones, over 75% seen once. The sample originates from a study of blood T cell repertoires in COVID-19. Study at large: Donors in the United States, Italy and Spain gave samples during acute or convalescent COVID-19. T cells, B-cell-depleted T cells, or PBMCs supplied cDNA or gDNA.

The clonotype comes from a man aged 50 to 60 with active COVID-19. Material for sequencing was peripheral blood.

The CDR3: CASSLRTPANTGELFF. In nucleotides, the CDR3 is TGCGCCAGCAGCTTGAGGACACCGGCGAACACCGGGGAGCTGTTTTTT. This chain links TRBV5-1 with TRBJ2-2, with a possible D match to TRBD1 (5 bases). The CDR3 loop spans 16 amino acids. Per the germline V gene, CDR1 is SGHRS and CDR2 is YFSETQ. Between the trimmed V and J ends, which lost 1 base and 0 bases, there was a span of 10 bases.